This T cell receptor beta chain came from a study of blood T cells in healthy people across ages. Per germline, CDR1 SEHNR and CDR2 FQNEAQ (reference sequence). The CDR3 length is 18 residues. Trimming left V 6 bases short and J 0 bases short, with 23 bases between. A J-beta primer mix and a sample-barcoded 5' primer were used in a second PCR of about 6 to 12 cycles. From the 5' RACE reads, TCRdb called clonotypes with MiXCR, one entry per CDR3 protein. The sample holds hundreds of thousands of distinct CDR3 sequences, 52% seen once. Sequencing was carried out using blood. The chain carries TRBV7-9 and TRBJ2-5; D possibly corresponds to TRBD2 (6 bases). The TCR comes from an elderly woman in good health. The CDR3 sequence: CASRFSRRGGTYQETQYF. In nucleotides, the CDR3 is TGTGCCAGCAGGTTTTCCCGGAGGGGCGGGACGTACCAAGAGACCCAGTACTTC.